This is a list of T cell receptor beta chains from one sample in a study of blood T cell repertoires in COVID-19. Assay: immunoSEQ multiplex PCR; the TCRdb copy retains only in-frame clones and omits some. The sample lists 8,000 to 9,500 clones; 86% were seen once. The sequencing input was peripheral blood. Every receptor here comes from a human donor with active COVID-19. The donor label of this sample is uncertain. Both conserved end residues are part of each CDR3. A D gene is named only where the DNA matches it firmly. Some rows have no size entry. The others give once, few or many, or a class for an expanded clone.

TRBJ1-6,TRBD1,TRBV5-6,NA,CASSLAGQGVNSPLHF,TGTGCCAGCAGCTTGGCCGGACAGGGTGTCAATTCACCCCTCCACTTT
TRBJ2-1,TRBD2,TRBV5-6,NA,CASSGTSGGAPDEQFF,TGTGCCAGCAGCGGGACTAGCGGGGGGGCGCCGGATGAGCAGTTCTTC
TRBJ2-3,NA,TRBV7-6,NA,CASSLEWEPTDTQYF,TGTGCCAGCAGCTTAGAGTGGGAGCCCACAGATACGCAGTATTTT
TRBJ2-7,TRBD1,TRBV6-5,NA,CAGRLGQGAGEQYF,TGTGCCGGCCGTTTAGGACAGGGTGCGGGCGAGCAGTACTTC
TRBJ2-6,NA,TRBV30,once,CAWRDGGNVLTF,TGTGCCTGGAGGGACGGGGGCAACGTCCTGACTTTC
TRBJ2-3,TRBD2,TRBV28,few,CASSFPPGLAGVRDTQYF,TGTGCCAGCAGTTTCCCTCCGGGACTAGCGGGGGTTCGCGATACGCAGTATTTT
TRBJ2-3,TRBD1,TRBV19,NA,CASSMADRAHTDTQYF,TGTGCCAGTAGTATGGCCGACAGGGCCCACACAGATACGCAGTATTTT
TRBJ2-1,TRBD2,TRBV7-9,few,CASSPGLAGDNEQFF,TGTGCCAGCAGCCCGGGGCTAGCGGGTGACAATGAGCAGTTCTTC
TRBJ2-7,NA,TRBV21-1,once,CASSKELRGGTATYEQYF,TGTGCCAGCAGCAAAGAGCTCCGTGGAGGGACGGCGACCTACGAGCAGTACTTC
TRBJ2-1,TRBD2,TRBV19,NA,CASSIGLAGGQYNEQFF,TGTGCCAGTAGTATAGGTCTAGCGGGGGGGCAATACAATGAGCAGTTCTTC
TRBJ2-3,NA,TRBV6-6,once,CASSYGLGSDTQYF,TGTGCCAGCAGTTACGGCCTAGGAAGCGATACGCAGTATTTT
TRBJ2-1,TRBD2,TRBV10-3,NA,CAISGTSGANEQFF,TGTGCCATCAGTGGGACTAGCGGGGCCAATGAGCAGTTCTTC
TRBJ1-6,TRBD1,TRBV2,NA,CASSEGDRGLSPLHF,TGTGCCAGCAGTGAAGGGGACAGGGGGCTGTCACCCCTCCACTTT
TRBJ1-1,TRBD1,TRBV5-5,NA,CASSWTGAWIMNTEAFF,TGTGCCAGCAGCTGGACAGGGGCTTGGATCATGAACACTGAAGCTTTCTTT
TRBJ1-4,TRBD1,TRBV9,NA,CASSVGTVNEKLFF,TGTGCCAGCAGCGTCGGGACAGTTAATGAAAAACTGTTTTTT
TRBJ2-7,TRBD1,TRBV15,NA,CATSRDRGSSEQYF,TGTGCCACCAGCAGGGACAGGGGGTCTTCCGAGCAGTACTTC
TRBJ2-7,NA,TRBV11-2,once,CASSLEPSSYEQYF,TGTGCCAGCAGCTTAGAACCTAGCTCCTACGAGCAGTACTTC
TRBJ1-2,NA,TRBV4-1,NA,CASSQIQGSDYGYTF,TGCGCCAGCAGCCAAATCCAGGGGTCCGACTATGGCTACACCTTC
TRBJ2-1,TRBD1,TRBV5-6,NA,CASSYPGTGADEQFF,TGTGCCAGCAGTTACCCCGGGACAGGGGCAGATGAGCAGTTCTTC
TRBJ2-1,TRBD2,TRBV7-9,NA,CASSLRTSGKVGGEQFF,TGTGCCAGCAGCTTACGTACTAGCGGGAAGGTTGGGGGTGAGCAGTTCTTC
TRBJ2-6,TRBD2,TRBV10-3,NA,CATKRDLSSGANVLTF,TGTGCCACCAAGCGGGACTTAAGCTCTGGGGCCAACGTCCTGACTTTC
TRBJ1-2,NA,TRBV24-1,NA,CATSDLRGGDGYTF,TGTGCCACCAGTGATTTGCGGGGGGGCGATGGCTACACCTTC
TRBJ2-7,TRBD1,TRBV6-5,NA,CASSRDSLVYEQYF,TGTGCCAGCAGTCGGGACAGCCTAGTTTACGAGCAGTACTTC
TRBJ2-5,NA,TRBV3-1/TRBV3-2,NA,CASSVSETQYF,TGTGCCAGCAGCGTGTCTGAGACCCAGTACTTC